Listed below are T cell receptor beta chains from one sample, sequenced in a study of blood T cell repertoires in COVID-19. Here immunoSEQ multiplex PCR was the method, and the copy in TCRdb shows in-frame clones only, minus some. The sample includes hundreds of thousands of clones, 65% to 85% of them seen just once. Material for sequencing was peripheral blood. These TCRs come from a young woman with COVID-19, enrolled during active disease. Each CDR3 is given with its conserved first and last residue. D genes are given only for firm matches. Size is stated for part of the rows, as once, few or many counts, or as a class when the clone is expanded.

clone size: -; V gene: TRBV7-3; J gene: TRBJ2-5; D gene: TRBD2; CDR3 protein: CASSPGLAGVETQYF; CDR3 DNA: TGTGCCAGCAGCCCTGGACTAGCGGGAGTAGAGACCCAGTACTTC
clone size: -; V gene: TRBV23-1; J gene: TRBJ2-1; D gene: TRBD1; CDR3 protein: CANSLRGRVYNEQFF; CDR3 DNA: TGCGCCAACAGTCTCAGGGGGCGGGTTTACAATGAGCAGTTCTTC
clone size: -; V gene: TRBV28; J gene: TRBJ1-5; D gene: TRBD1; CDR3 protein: CASSLRGAGGDNQPQHF; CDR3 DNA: TGTGCCAGCAGTTTACGGGGGGCAGGGGGCGACAATCAGCCCCAGCATTTT
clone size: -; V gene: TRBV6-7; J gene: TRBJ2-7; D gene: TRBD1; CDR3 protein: CASSYSTMWDSPYEQYF; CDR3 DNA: TGTGCCAGCAGTTACTCGACGATGTGGGACAGCCCTTACGAGCAGTACTTC
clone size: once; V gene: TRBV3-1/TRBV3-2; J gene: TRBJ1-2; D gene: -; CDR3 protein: CASSQEKGGAYGYTF; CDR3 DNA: TGTGCCAGCAGCCAAGAAAAGGGAGGGGCCTATGGCTACACCTTC
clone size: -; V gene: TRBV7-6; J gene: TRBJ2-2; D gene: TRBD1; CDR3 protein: CASSLGQGGAGELFF; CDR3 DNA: TGTGCCAGCAGCTTAGGACAGGGGGGGGCCGGGGAGCTGTTTTTT
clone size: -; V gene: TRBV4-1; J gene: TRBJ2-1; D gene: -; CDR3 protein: CASSQDLNFGEQFF; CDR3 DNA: TGCGCCAGCAGCCAAGATCTAAATTTCGGTGAGCAGTTCTTC
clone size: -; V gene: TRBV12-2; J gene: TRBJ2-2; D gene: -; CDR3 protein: CASRLLAGTGELFF; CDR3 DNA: TGTGCAAGTCGCTTACTAGCGGGGACCGGGGAGCTGTTTTTT
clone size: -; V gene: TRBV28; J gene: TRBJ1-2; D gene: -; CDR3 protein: CASRESGANYGYTF; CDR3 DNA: TGTGCCAGCCGCGAATCAGGGGCTAACTATGGCTACACCTTC
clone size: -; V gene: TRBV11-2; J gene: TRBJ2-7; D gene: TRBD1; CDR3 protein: CASSPGTGAYEQYF; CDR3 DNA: TGTGCCAGCAGCCCTGGGACAGGGGCGTACGAGCAGTACTTC
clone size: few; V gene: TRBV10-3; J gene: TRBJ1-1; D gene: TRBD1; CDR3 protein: CAISGRQGQGTEAFF; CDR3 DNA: TGTGCCATCAGTGGGCGACAGGGTCAGGGAACTGAAGCTTTCTTT
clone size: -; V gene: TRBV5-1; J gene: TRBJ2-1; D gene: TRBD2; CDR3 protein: CASSLVAGVSYNEQFF; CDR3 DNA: TGCGCCAGCAGCTTGGTAGCGGGTGTCTCCTACAATGAGCAGTTCTTC
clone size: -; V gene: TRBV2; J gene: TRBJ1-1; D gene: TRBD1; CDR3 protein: CASRGDSYTEAFF; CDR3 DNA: TGTGCCAGCAGGGGGGACAGTTACACTGAAGCTTTCTTT
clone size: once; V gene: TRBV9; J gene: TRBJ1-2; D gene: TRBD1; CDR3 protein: CASSVDQGQGPSTF; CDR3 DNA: TGTGCCAGCAGCGTAGATCAAGGACAGGGGCCATCTACCTTC
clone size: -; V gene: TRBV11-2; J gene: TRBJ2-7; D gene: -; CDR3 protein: CASSGSTGFMGPSSYEQYF; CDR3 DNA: TGTGCCAGCAGCGGTTCGACAGGCTTCATGGGGCCAAGCTCCTACGAGCAGTACTTC
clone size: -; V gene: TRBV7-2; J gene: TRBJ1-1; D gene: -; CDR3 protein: CASSPFSVPEAFF; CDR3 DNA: TGTGCCAGCAGCCCTTTTTCGGTGCCTGAAGCTTTCTTT
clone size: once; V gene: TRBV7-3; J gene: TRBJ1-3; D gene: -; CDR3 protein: CASSLSYGNTIYF; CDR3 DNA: TGTGCCAGCAGTCTAAGTTACGGGAACACCATATATTTT
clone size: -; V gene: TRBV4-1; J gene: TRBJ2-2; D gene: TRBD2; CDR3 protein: CASSQDPLAGYTGELFF; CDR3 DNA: TGCGCCAGCAGCCAAGACCCCCTAGCGGGGTACACCGGGGAGCTGTTTTTT
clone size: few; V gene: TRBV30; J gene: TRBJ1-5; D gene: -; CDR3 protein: CAWSAVSASQPQHF; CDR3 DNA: TGTGCCTGGAGCGCCGTCTCAGCGAGTCAGCCCCAGCATTTT
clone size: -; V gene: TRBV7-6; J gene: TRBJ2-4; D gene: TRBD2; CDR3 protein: CARGVETSGREAKNIQYF; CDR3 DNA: TGTGCCAGGGGGGTAGAGACTAGCGGGAGGGAAGCCAAAAACATTCAGTACTTC
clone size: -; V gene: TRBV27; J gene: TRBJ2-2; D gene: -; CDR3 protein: CASSLLRGELFF; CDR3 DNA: TGTGCCAGCAGTTTATTGAGAGGGGAGCTGTTTTTT
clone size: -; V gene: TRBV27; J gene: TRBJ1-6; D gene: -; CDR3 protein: CASSLVVMSPLHF; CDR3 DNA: TGTGCCAGCAGTCTCGTAGTGATGTCACCCCTCCACTTT
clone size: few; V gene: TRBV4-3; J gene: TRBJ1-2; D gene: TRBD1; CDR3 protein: CASSRLGTDFSLSGYTF; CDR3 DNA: TGCGCCAGCAGCCGTCTAGGGACAGATTTTTCTCTTAGCGGCTACACCTTC
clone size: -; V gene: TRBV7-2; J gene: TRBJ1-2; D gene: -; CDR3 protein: CASSGVGVYGYTF; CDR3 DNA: TGTGCCAGCAGCGGTGTCGGGGTCTATGGCTACACCTTC
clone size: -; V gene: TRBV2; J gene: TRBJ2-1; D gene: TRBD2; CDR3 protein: CASLAGEGNEQFF; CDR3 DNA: TGTGCCAGCCTAGCGGGGGAAGGGAATGAGCAGTTCTTC
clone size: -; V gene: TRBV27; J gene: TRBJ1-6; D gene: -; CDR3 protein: CASTSSPTYSPLHF; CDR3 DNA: TGTGCCAGCACCTCTAGTCCAACCTATTCACCCCTCCACTTT
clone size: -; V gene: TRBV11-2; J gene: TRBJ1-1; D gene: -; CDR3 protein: CASSLDLGGVNTEAFF; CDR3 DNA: TGTGCCAGCAGCTTAGATCTCGGAGGGGTGAACACTGAAGCTTTCTTT
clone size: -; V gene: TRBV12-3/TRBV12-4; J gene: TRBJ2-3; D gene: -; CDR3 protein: CASRTSTDTQYF; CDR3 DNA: TGTGCCAGCAGGACTAGCACAGATACGCAGTATTTT
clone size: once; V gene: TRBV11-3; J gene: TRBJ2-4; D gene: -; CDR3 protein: CASSLGGDAKNIQYF; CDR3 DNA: TGTGCCAGCAGCTTAGGGGGGGATGCCAAAAACATTCAGTACTTC
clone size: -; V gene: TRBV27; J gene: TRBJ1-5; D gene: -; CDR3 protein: CASRSYGSSSSNQPQHF; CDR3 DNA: TGTGCCAGCAGATCGTACGGGAGCTCAAGTAGCAATCAGCCCCAGCATTTT
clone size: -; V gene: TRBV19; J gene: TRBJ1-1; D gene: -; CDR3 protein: CASSITGNTEAFF; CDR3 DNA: TGTGCCAGTAGTATAACAGGGAACACTGAAGCTTTCTTT
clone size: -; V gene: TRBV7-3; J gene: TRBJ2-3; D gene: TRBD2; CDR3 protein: CASSLGLAGTTDTQYF; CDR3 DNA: TGTGCCAGCAGCTTAGGGCTAGCGGGAACCACAGATACGCAGTATTTT
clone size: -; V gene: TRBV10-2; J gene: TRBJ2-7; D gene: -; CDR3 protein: CASSEVAGREQYF; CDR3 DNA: TGCGCCAGCAGTGAGGTCGCAGGGCGCGAGCAGTACTTC
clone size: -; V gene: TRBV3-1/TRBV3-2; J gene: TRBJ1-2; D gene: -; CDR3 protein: CASSPSTVYGYTF; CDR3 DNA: TGTGCCAGCAGCCCCTCGACAGTCTATGGCTACACCTTC
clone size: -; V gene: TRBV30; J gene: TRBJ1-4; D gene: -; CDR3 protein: CAWSVQGGEKLFF; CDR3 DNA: TGTGCCTGGAGTGTACAAGGGGGTGAAAAACTGTTTTTT
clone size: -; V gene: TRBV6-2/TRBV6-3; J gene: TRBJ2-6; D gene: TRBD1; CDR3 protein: CASSRTGGSGANVLTF; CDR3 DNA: TGTGCCAGCAGCCGGACAGGGGGCTCTGGGGCCAACGTCCTGACTTTC
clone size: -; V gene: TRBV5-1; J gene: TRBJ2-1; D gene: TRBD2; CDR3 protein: CASSLLPGLDYNEQFF; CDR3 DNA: TGCGCCAGCAGCTTGCTACCGGGACTAGACTACAATGAGCAGTTCTTC
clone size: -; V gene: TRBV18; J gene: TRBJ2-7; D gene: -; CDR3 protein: CASSPSRGSYEQYF; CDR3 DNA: TGTGCCAGCTCACCTAGCAGGGGTTCCTACGAGCAGTACTTC
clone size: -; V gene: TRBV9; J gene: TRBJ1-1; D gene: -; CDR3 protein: CASSVDPAETGAFF; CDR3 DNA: TGTGCCAGCAGCGTCGACCCAGCGGAGACAGGAGCTTTCTTT
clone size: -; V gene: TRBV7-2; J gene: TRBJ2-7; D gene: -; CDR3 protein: CASSLGASYYEQYF; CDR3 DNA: TGTGCCAGCAGCTTAGGGGCCAGCTACTACGAGCAGTACTTC
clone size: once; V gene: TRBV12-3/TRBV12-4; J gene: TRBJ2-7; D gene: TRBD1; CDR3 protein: CASSLQGAYEQYF; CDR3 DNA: TGTGCCAGCAGTTTGCAGGGGGCGTACGAGCAGTACTTC
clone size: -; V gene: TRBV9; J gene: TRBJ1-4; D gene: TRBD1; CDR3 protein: CASSPSGTGGNEKLFF; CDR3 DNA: TGTGCCAGCAGCCCCTCAGGGACAGGGGGGAATGAAAAACTGTTTTTT
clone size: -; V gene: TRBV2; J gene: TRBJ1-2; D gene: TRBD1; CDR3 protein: CASSGTGGHYGYTF; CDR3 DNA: TGTGCCAGCAGCGGGACAGGGGGCCACTATGGCTACACCTTC
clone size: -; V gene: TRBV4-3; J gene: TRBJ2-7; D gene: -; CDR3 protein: CASSQDAGIGEQYF; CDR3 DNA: TGCGCCAGCAGCCAAGATGCAGGGATAGGCGAGCAGTACTTC
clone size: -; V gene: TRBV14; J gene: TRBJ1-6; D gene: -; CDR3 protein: CASSHRGDSPLHF; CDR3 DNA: TGTGCCAGCAGCCACAGGGGCGATTCACCCCTCCACTTT
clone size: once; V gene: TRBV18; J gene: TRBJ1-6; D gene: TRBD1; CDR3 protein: CASSTTGTGEHSPLHF; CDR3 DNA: TGTGCCAGCTCAACGACCGGGACAGGGGAACACTCACCCCTCCACTTT
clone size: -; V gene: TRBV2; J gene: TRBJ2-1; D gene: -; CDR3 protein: CASSDARSSQGIEQFF; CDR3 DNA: TGTGCCAGCAGTGACGCCAGGAGCTCACAGGGTATTGAGCAGTTCTTC
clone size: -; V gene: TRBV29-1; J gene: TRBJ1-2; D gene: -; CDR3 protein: CSAGDFRTNYGYTF; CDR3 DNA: TGCAGCGCCGGGGACTTCCGAACTAACTATGGCTACACCTTC
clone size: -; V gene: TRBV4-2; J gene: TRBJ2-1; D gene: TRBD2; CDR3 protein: CASSHPGTSGSGEQFF; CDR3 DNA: TGTGCCAGCAGCCATCCCGGGACTAGCGGGAGTGGTGAGCAGTTCTTC
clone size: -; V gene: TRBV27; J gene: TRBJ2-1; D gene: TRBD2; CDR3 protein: CASSLLAGGPYNEQFF; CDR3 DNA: TGTGCCAGCAGTTTACTAGCGGGGGGGCCATACAATGAGCAGTTCTTC
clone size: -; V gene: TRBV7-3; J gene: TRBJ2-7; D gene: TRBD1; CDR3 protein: CASSAGTGEGYEQYF; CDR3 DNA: TGTGCCAGCAGCGCCGGGACAGGGGAAGGGTACGAGCAGTACTTC
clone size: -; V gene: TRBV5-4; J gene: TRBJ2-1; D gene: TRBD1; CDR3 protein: CASSLETGGEDEQFF; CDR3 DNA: TGTGCCAGCAGCTTGGAGACAGGGGGTGAGGATGAGCAGTTCTTC
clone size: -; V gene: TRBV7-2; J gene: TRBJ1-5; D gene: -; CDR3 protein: CASSLASRNNQPQHF; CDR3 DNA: TGTGCCAGCAGCTTAGCGTCCAGGAACAATCAGCCCCAGCATTTT